The clone carrying this TCR beta chain was seen ten or more times. What it binds is not known. In each sequencing run, over 160 million TCR-beta sequences were generated from 15-18 subjects. Each CDR3 protein gets one entry after TCRdb re-called the 5' RACE reads with MiXCR. The table shows tens of thousands of distinct CDR3 sequences, with approximately 10% occurring only once. This sample was included in a study of neurological immune-mediated disorders. Study outcomes and limitations: TCR-beta repertoires seemed private in all groups, with no expanded CDR3 amino acid sequences shared. Patients with HTLV-1-associated myelopathy showed the most TCR clonal expansion. Those with multiple sclerosis showed the least, falling below healthy controls.

CDR3 length equals 16 residues. The V gene's germline CDR1 is SEHNR and CDR2 FQNEAQ (reference sequence). V was pared by 5 bases and J by 5 bases, with 21 bases between. The controls, all healthy individuals, were blood bank volunteers in Maryland, USA. J is TRBJ2-5 and V is TRBV7-9; possible D gene TRBD2, 7 bases. The sample consisted of PBMCs. The source of this sequence is a man between 60 and 70 years old in good health. The CDR3 DNA sequence: TGTGCCAGCAGCCCCTCCCGGGACTATCAGGGGGAGACCCAGTACTTC. Amino acids: CASSPSRDYQGETQYF.